This T cell receptor (beta chain) was sequenced during a study of STAT5B mutations in CD4+ large granular lymphocyte leukemia (dated by TCRdb to between 2021 and 2023). A note on the overall study: Among healthy controls, the CDR3 'QG' motif was associated with a particular HLA allele. The study compared the TCRbeta repertoires of patients with CD4+ T-cell large granular lymphocyte leukemia against those of healthy blood donors. Flow cytometry on FACSCanto II or FACSVerse showed that the purified fractions were more than 95% pure among lymphocytes. What the authors observed across the whole study: Greater clonality appeared to be present in CD4-sorted patient repertoires than in healthy CD4+ repertoires, and the difference was retained after the putative leukemic clones were removed. Main leukemic clonotypes were private to each patient, although over 20% of the main leukemic clonotypes were found at low frequency in the non-leukemic repertoires of other patients. The data were not HLA-matched, and the higher clonality in CD4+ T-LGLL than in CD8+ T-LGLL could be due to the relatively small sample size. TRBV06-family usage was enriched among the top patient clones (8/27) compared with healthy controls (2/35).

Buffy coats from 30 to 40 blood donors, supplied by the Finnish Red Cross blood service, were used as healthy controls. All TCR-sequenced material derived from peripheral blood: patient blood samples and healthy donor buffy coats. Peripheral blood mononuclear cells were isolated by Ficoll-Hypaque gradient centrifugation. For the healthy controls, CD4+ cells were obtained from buffy coats by magnetic purification. Genomic DNA was extracted using the Gentra Puregene Cell and Tissue kit, and a Qubit 2.0 fluorometer was used to quantify it. On this clone itself: The target of this receptor is not known. No base quality values were provided; no much bigger clone lies one nucleotide off.

The immunoSEQ assay at survey resolution was used to sequence TCRbeta rearrangements from genomic DNA. For the original study's pipeline: In the TCR sequencing data, the lowest productive clonotype frequency that could be detected was 2.59 x 10-5. Analyses included only productive TCRbeta rearrangements, meaning complete and in-frame sequences. Sample clonality was computed as Simpson clonality in the immunoSEQ Analyzer version 3.0. Clones were grouped by frequency into very rare, small, medium, large (1-20%) or hyperexpanded (>20%) categories. OLGA 1.2.3 estimated generation probabilities, VDJtools produced V-gene circos plots, VDJdb was queried for specificities, and GLIPH identified CDR3 motifs. What TCRdb holds here is the immuneACCESS table cut down to in-frame rearrangements. Part of the clones is not present; checked against another copy, under half of the missing clones reflect an unresolved V gene, and the others are unexplained. V, J and clone size are those of that table, while D and trimming were read from the DNA. This sample lists around 20,000 clones; roughly 80% were detected once. The top ten clonotypes cover roughly 9% of the sample.

The germline V gene (reference sequence) supplies CDR1 LNHDA and CDR2 SQIVND. There are 15 amino acids in the CDR3, from cysteine to phenylalanine inclusive. Just the 45-base CDR3 DNA is kept, in frame starting at base 1. After removal of 5 bases from V and 3 bases from J, the junction retains 7 bases not matched to a gene. This clonotype was sampled from a human donor in good health. Input material: CD4+ T cells from blood buffy coats. The V and J genes are TRBV19 and TRBJ1-3; TRBD1 lines up with 7 middle nucleotides. Here is the DNA: TGTGCCAGTAGTGCCCAGACAGGGTATGGAAACACCATATATTTT. Its coded protein is CASSAQTGYGNTIYF.